Each of the 6 T cell receptor beta chains below was sequenced from the same sample in a study of neurological immune-mediated disorders. Each CDR3 protein gets one entry after TCRdb re-called the 5' RACE reads with MiXCR. This table has about 80,000 distinct CDR3 sequences, about 9.4% appearing once. The material sequenced was PBMCs. Source of these receptors: a man in his forties or fifties in good health.

This clonotype has at least ten counts. The chain carries TRBV28 and TRBJ2-1; 9 bases agree with TRBD1. The V gene end was trimmed by 8 bases and the J gene end by 12 bases; junction bases not matched to a gene: 8. In germline, CDR1 is MDHEN, CDR2 SYDVKM. This CDR3 is 12 amino acids long. CDR3 amino acids: CASWGQGKGQFF. DNA for the CDR3: TGTGCCAGCTGGGGACAGGGTAAAGGGCAGTTCTTC.

Regarding this clonotype: A much larger clone lies one base from this, so it may be a read error. V usage is TRBV12-3 or TRBV12-4 and J usage is TRBJ2-7; TRBD2 might be the D (5 bases). The ends were cut back, 2 bases at V and 2 bases at J, with 13 bases in the middle. The length of the CDR3 is 15 residues. CDR3 sequence reads: CASSLLDWSPYEQYF. CDR3 DNA: TGTGCCAGCAGTTTATTGGACTGGTCACCCTACGAGCAGTACTTC.

This clonotype was observed at least ten times. V and J are TRBV27 and TRBJ1-4; D call uncertain. Per the germline V gene, CDR1 is MNHEY and CDR2 is SMNVEV (reference sequence). This CDR3 region has 15 residues. Trimming shortened V by 6 bases and J by 3 bases, and 14 bases separated the two germline ends. This CDR3 is CASSRTARSNEKLFF. The DNA for the CDR3 is TGTGCCAGCAGCCGTACTGCGAGATCTAATGAAAAACTGTTTTTT.

The sample holds many counts of this clonotype. The J gene is TRBJ2-5, the V gene TRBV3-1; tentative D call: TRBD1 (6 bases). V was clipped by 5 bases and J by 3 bases, with 13 bases between them. The CDR3 loop spans 14 amino acids. Germline CDR1 is LGHDT and CDR2 is YNNKEL (reference sequence). The CDR3 DNA reads as TGTGCCAGCAGCGACAGGAATAAGGAAGAGACCCAGTACTTC. Translated: CASSDRNKEETQYF.

This clonotype was counted ten times or more. The chain recombines TRBV7-6 with TRBJ2-1; D gene ambiguous. Per germline, CDR1 SGHVS and CDR2 FNYEAQ. V was shortened by 3 bases and J by 6 bases, with 6 bases between the two germline ends. The CDR3 runs to 12 residues. The CDR3 DNA reads TGTGCCAGCAGCTTGGACGTCAATGAGCAGTTCTTC. It is translated as CASSLDVNEQFF.

This clonotype was seen repeatedly, ten times or more. The J gene is TRBJ1-1, the V gene TRBV7-9; tentatively, D is TRBD1 (5 bases). V was shortened by 2 bases and J by 10 bases, with 11 bases between the two germline ends. The CDR3 spans 12 residues. Germline lookup yields CDR1 SEHNR and CDR2 FQNEAQ (reference sequence). In DNA form, the CDR3 reads TGTGCCAGCAGCTTACTCCAAGGGGCAGCTTTCTTT. It translates to CASSLLQGAAFF.